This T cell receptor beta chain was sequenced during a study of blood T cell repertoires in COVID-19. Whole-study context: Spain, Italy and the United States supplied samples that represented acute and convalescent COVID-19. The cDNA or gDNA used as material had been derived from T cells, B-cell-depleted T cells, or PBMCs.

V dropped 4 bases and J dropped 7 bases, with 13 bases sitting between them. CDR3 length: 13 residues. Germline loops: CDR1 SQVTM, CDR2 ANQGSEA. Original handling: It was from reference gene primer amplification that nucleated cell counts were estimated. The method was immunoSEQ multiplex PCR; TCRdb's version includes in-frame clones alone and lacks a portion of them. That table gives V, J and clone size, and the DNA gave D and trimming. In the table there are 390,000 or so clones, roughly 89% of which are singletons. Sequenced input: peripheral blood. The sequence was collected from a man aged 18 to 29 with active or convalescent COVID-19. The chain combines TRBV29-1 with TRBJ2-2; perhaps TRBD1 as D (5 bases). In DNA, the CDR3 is TGCAGCGTTGTTAAGGGGTCGGGCGGGGAGCTGTTTTTT. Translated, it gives CSVVKGSGGELFF.